The 16 T cell receptor beta chains reported below all come from one sample, sequenced in a study of post-analysis software for immune sequencing data. These TCRs' antigens remain unknown. Sequencing libraries made from TCR beta cDNA carried unique molecular identifiers. TCRdb reprocessed the PCR reads with MiXCR, giving one entry per CDR3 protein. Of more than 500,000 distinct CDR3 sequences in the sample, 34% were seen once. Study results and limitations: Patients used several TRBV segments, including TRBV5-6, TRBV5-1 and TRBV20-1, more often than controls.

Material for sequencing was blood. Source of these receptors: a girl aged 2 to 17 with multiple sclerosis.

This clonotype appeared many times. The chain has TRBV6-5 and TRBJ2-5; D is uncertain. Germline assignment: CDR1 MNHEY and CDR2 SVGAGI. V gave up 5 bases and J gave up 5 bases, with 6 bases separating them. This CDR3 contains 11 residues. In DNA form, the CDR3 reads TGTGCCAGCAGTGAGTCGGAGACCCAGTACTTC. Its translation: CASSESETQYF.

The V gene is TRBV9, the J gene TRBJ2-1; TRBD2 agrees at 9 bases. Germline V gene data show CDR1 as SGDLS and CDR2 as YYNGEE. The CDR3 spans 15 residues. With V trimmed by 0 bases and J by 9 bases, 7 bases remained unmatched. The CDR3 protein is CASSVEVRGGSEQFF. CDR3 DNA: TGTGCCAGCAGCGTAGAGGTGCGGGGGGGCTCTGAGCAGTTCTTC. The full variable domain, in which reference TRBV9 and TRBJ2-1 provide the parts outside the CDR3, is DSGVTQTPKHLITATGQRVTLRCSPRSGDLSVYWYQQSLDQGLQFLIQYYNGEERAKGNILERFSAQQFPDLHSELNLSSLELGDSALYFCASSVEVRGGSEQFFGPGTRLTVL.

There are a few counts of this clonotype. The genes are TRBV5-1 and TRBJ2-3; TRBD1 agrees at 7 bases. Germline loops: CDR1 SGHRS, CDR2 YFSETQ. The CDR3 spans 14 residues. V trimming: 6 bases; J trimming: 2 bases; junction bases outside the gene matches: 6. CDR3 nucleotide sequence: TGCGCCAGCACCATAAGGGGGCTCACAGATACGCAGTATTTT. This codes for CASTIRGLTDTQYF.

The chain carries TRBV9 and TRBJ1-2; D may be TRBD1 (5 bases). Deletions cut 4 bases from V and 3 bases from J, with 19 bases between. Germline V CDR1 and CDR2: SGDLS, YYNGEE. The CDR3 sequence is 16 residues long. CDR3 DNA: TGTGCCAGCAGCATTGGGACCCAAAGGTTAGACTATGGCTACACCTTC. This gives the protein CASSIGTQRLDYGYTF.

V gene TRBV25-1 combines with J gene TRBJ2-1; 14 bases align to TRBD2. The better agreement between TRBJ2-7 and the DNA end casts doubt on the J call. This CDR3 is built from 20 residues. Germline assignment: CDR1 MGHDK and CDR2 SYGVNS. The DNA of the CDR3 is TGTGCCAGCAGTGACAGGACTAGCGGGGGGCTAAAGAGCTCCTACAATGAGCAGTACTTC. It is translated as CASSDRTSGGLKSSYNEQYF.

The gene calls are TRBV20-1 and TRBJ2-3, with D possibly being TRBD1 or TRBD2 (6 bases each). The germline V gene has CDR1 DFQATT and CDR2 SNEGSKA (reference sequence). This CDR3 has 16 amino acids. Trimming stripped 0 bases from V and 2 bases from J, with 15 bases between. This CDR3 is CSARDQEGVYTDTQYF. The CDR3 DNA reads as TGCAGTGCTAGAGATCAGGAGGGGGTTTACACAGATACGCAGTATTTT.

The chain recombines TRBV6-4 with TRBJ1-1; 8 positions agree with TRBD1. Germline V CDR1 and CDR2: MRHNA, SNTAGT. The V segment lost 3 bases and the J segment 6 bases; nucleotides outside the gene matches: 3. The CDR3 sequence is 13 residues long. The CDR3 loop reads CASSDQGAAEAFF. DNA for the CDR3: TGTGCCAGCAGTGATCAGGGGGCCGCTGAAGCTTTCTTT.

The J gene is TRBJ1-1, the V gene TRBV20-1, with D unresolved. CDR1 and CDR2 (germline): DFQATT, SNEGSKA (reference sequence). There are 16 residues in the CDR3. V was cut by 0 bases and J by 0 bases, with 14 bases left in between. In DNA, the CDR3 is TGCAGTGCTAGAGATTTAAGGGAATGGTTGAACACTGAAGCTTTCTTT. It codes for CSARDLREWLNTEAFF.

This clonotype has more than one count but fewer than ten. The J gene is TRBJ1-2, the V gene TRBV5-1, with 8 bases matching TRBD1. CDR1 is SGHRS and CDR2 is YFSETQ in the germline V gene. The CDR3 totals 16 residues. Trimming at V came to 2 bases and at J to 3 bases, leaving 9 bases not matched to a gene. CDR3 sequence: CASSFRGQGSDYGYTF. The CDR3 coding sequence is TGCGCCAGCAGCTTTCGAGGACAGGGATCGGACTATGGCTACACCTTC.

This sequence joins TRBV6-1 and TRBJ2-7; D is perhaps TRBD2 (5 bases). The germline gives CDR1 MNHNS, CDR2 SASEGT. V was cut by 6 bases and J by 0 bases, with 12 bases left in between. This CDR3 is 14 amino acids long. For the CDR3, the DNA is TGTGCCAGCAGGACCCATGGGAGCTCCTACGAGCAGTACTTC. Its translation is CASRTHGSSYEQYF.

A word on this clonotype: A much larger clone sits a single nucleotide away, making a read error possible. The gene calls are TRBV12-3 or TRBV12-4 and TRBJ2-1; unclear D gene. The CDR3 extends over 11 amino acids. V was pared by 5 bases and J by 8 bases, with 7 bases between. The CDR3 protein is CASSERDEQFF. The CDR3 DNA sequence: TGTGCCAGCAGTGAAAGGGATGAGCAGTTCTTC.

The rearrangement links TRBV21-1 to TRBJ1-4; no check of the table's D call, TRBD1, against the DNA was made. TRBV21-1 has pseudogene status. This CDR3 spans 17 amino acids. DNA of the CDR3: TGTGCCAGCAGCAAAGCAAGACAGGTTGCAACTAATGAAAAACTGTTTTTT. It is translated as CASSKARQVATNEKLFF.

The gene calls are TRBV6-2 or TRBV6-3 and TRBJ1-5; no definite D call. V lost 5 bases, J lost 4 bases, and 6 bases lay in between. This CDR3 is 12 amino acids long. Germline lookup yields CDR1 MNHEY and CDR2 SVGEGT. The CDR3 DNA is TGTGCCAGCAGTATTTGGAATCAGCCCCAGCATTTT. Translating it yields CASSIWNQPQHF.

This rearrangement joins TRBV18 to TRBJ2-1, with D perhaps TRBD1 or TRBD2 (5 bases each). This CDR3 contains 15 residues. V was shortened by 2 bases and J by 4 bases, with 12 bases between the two germline ends. Germline CDR1 KGHSH, CDR2 LQKENI. CDR3 region: CASSPVAGTYNEQFF. CDR3 DNA: TGTGCCAGCTCACCAGTGGCAGGGACGTACAATGAGCAGTTCTTC. Variable domain in full (rest from reference TRBV18 and TRBJ2-1): NAGVMQNPRHLVRRRGQEARLRCSPMKGHSHVYWYRQLPEEGLKFMVYLQKENIIDESGMPKERFSAEFPKEGPSILRIQQVVRGDSAAYFCASSPVAGTYNEQFFGPGTRLTVL.

This clonotype was observed a few times. The J gene is TRBJ2-1, the V gene TRBV6-6; 9 nucleotides match TRBD1. The CDR3 runs to 14 residues. Germline values: CDR1 MNHNY, CDR2 SVGAGI (reference sequence). The V segment lost 2 bases and the J segment 8 bases; nucleotides outside the gene matches: 4. The CDR3 DNA reads TGTGCCAGCAGTTACAGGGACAGGGTCGATGAGCAGTTCTTC. It encodes CASSYRDRVDEQFF.

V is TRBV29-1 and J is TRBJ2-6; the D is unclear. The CDR3 runs to 11 residues. With 5 bases removed from V and 3 bases from J, the gap between germline ends came to 2 bases. Looked up from germline, CDR1 is SQVTM and CDR2 is ANQGSEA. The CDR3 protein is CSVIGANVLTF. CDR3 nucleotides: TGCAGCGTTATTGGGGCCAACGTCCTGACTTTC.